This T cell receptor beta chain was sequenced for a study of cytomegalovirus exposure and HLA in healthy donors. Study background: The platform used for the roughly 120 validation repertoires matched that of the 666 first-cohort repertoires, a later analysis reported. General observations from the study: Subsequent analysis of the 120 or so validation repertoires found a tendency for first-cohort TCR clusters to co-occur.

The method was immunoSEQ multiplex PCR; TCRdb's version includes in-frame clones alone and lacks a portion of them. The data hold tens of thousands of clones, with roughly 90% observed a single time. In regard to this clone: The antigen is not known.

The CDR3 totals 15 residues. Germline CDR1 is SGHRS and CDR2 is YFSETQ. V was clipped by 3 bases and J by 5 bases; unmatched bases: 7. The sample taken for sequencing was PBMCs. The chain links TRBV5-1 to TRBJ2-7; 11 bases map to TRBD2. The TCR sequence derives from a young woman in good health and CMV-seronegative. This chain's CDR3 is CASSSIAGGPHEQYF. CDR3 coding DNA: TGCGCCAGCAGCTCCATAGCGGGAGGGCCCCACGAGCAGTACTTC.